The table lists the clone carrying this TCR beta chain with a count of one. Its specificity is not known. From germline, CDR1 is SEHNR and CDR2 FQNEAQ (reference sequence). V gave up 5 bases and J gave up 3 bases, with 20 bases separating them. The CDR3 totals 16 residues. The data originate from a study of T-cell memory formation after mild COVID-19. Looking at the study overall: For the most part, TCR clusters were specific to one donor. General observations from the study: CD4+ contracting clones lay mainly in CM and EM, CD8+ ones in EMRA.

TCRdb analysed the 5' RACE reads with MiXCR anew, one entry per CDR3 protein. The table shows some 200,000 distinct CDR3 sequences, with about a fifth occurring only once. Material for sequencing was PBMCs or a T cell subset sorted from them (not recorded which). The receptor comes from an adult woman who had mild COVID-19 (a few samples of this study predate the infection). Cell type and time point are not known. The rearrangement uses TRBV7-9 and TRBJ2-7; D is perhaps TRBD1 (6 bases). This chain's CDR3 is CASSTQVRQALYEQYF. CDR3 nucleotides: TGTGCCAGCAGCACCCAGGTCCGACAGGCCCTCTACGAGCAGTACTTC. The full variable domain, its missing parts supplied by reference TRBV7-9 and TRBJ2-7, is DTGVSQNPRHKITKRGQNVTFRCDPISEHNRLYWYRQTLGQGPEFLTYFQNEAQLEKSRLLSDRFSAERPKGSFSTLEIQRTEQGDSAMYLCASSTQVRQALYEQYFGPGTRLTVT.